Below are 10 T cell receptor beta chains sequenced from a single sample in a study of control samples from healthy donors and cancer patients (dated by TCRdb to between 2020 and 2021). The method was the immunoSEQ multiplex PCR assay. Drawn from immuneACCESS, this table holds only the in-frame rearrangements with V and J called that TCRdb kept. Clones are partly lost; checked studies trace under half to an unresolved V gene and leave the rest unexplained. The sample table lists 130,000 or so clones, 80% to 95% of them with a count of one. Roughly 2.5% of the sample is held by the ten biggest clonotypes. The sample taken for sequencing was blood. These receptors originate from a middle-aged man in good health.

The count of this clone is one. The rearrangement uses TRBV13 and TRBJ1-3, with 7 bases matching TRBD1. The CDR3 runs to 17 residues. CDR1 is PRHDT, CDR2 FYEKMQ, per germline (reference sequence). The V gene end was trimmed by 5 bases and the J gene end by 1 base; junction bases not matched to a gene: 11. CDR3 sequence (DNA): TGTGCCAGCAGCACATGGAGGGGGCTTATTTCTGGAAACACCATATATTTT. Translating it yields CASSTWRGLISGNTIYF. Full variable domain (rest looked up from reference TRBV13 and TRBJ1-3): AAGVIQSPRHLIKEKRETATLKCYPIPRHDTVYWYQQGPGQDPQFLISFYEKMQSDKGSIPDRFSAQQFSDYHSELNMSSLELGDSALYFCASSTWRGLISGNTIYFGEGSWLTVV.

The J gene is TRBJ2-3, the V gene TRBV11-2, with D possibly matching TRBD2 (6 bases). The length of the CDR3 is 15 residues. V lost 0 bases and J lost 9, with 16 bases in between. CDR1 and CDR2 (germline): SGHAT, FQNNGV. The CDR3 DNA reads TGTGCCAGCAGCTTAGATGGGACCCGCGGGGAGACGCAGTATTTT. This translates into CASSLDGTRGETQYF.

V usage is TRBV6-2 or TRBV6-3 and J usage is TRBJ2-3; D not certain. From germline, CDR1 is MNHEY and CDR2 SVGEGT. The V end was cut by 2 bases, the J end by 6 bases, with 15 bases between. This CDR3 has 15 amino acids. Here the CDR3 reads CASSYGYSTRDTQYF. The CDR3 nucleotides are TGTGCCAGCAGTTACGGATACTCCACGCGGGATACGCAGTATTTT.

This chain links TRBV10-2 with TRBJ2-7; perhaps TRBD1 as D (6 bases). The germline V and J ends were trimmed by 5 bases and 2 bases, with 16 bases remaining between them. CDR1 is WSHSY, CDR2 SAAADI, per germline. The CDR3 is 15 residues long. As DNA, the CDR3 is TGCGCCAGCAGTCCTACGGACAGCGGAGCCTACGAGCAGTACTTC. It codes for CASSPTDSGAYEQYF.

This chain uses TRBV7-3 with TRBJ2-3, with TRBD2 matching 7 bases. The CDR3 contains 17 residues. Germline CDR1 and CDR2: SGHTA and FQGTGA. The V segment lost 1 base and the J segment 0 bases; nucleotides outside the gene matches: 7. CDR3 DNA sequence: TGTGCCAGCAGCTTAAGGAGCGGGGTCACTAGCACAGATACGCAGTATTTT. Translation: CASSLRSGVTSTDTQYF. Using reference TRBV7-3 and TRBJ2-3 for the parts outside the CDR3, the full variable domain is GAGVSQTPSNKVTEKGKYVELRCDPISGHTALYWYRQSLGQGPEFLIYFQGTGAADDSGLPNDRFFAVRPEGSVSTLKIQRTERGDSAVYLCASSLRSGVTSTDTQYFGPGTRLTVL.

V is TRBV19 and J is TRBJ1-6; D remains unclear. Germline V CDR1 and CDR2: LNHDA, SQIVND (reference sequence). Between the trimmed V and J ends, which lost 5 bases and 0 bases, there was a span of 2 bases. The length of the CDR3 is 13 residues. CDR3 in amino acids: CASSLSYNSPLHF. The CDR3 nucleotides are TGTGCCAGTAGTCTCTCCTATAATTCACCCCTCCACTTT.

The J gene is TRBJ2-1, the V gene TRBV3-1 (or the pseudogene TRBV3-2), with 11 nucleotides matching TRBD2. Germline CDR1 LGHDT, CDR2 YNNKEL (reference sequence). The CDR3 sequence is 15 residues long. V trimming: 5 bases; J trimming: 9 bases; junction bases outside the gene matches: 9. CDR3 nucleotides: TGTGCCAGCAGCTGGGGACTAGCGGTGTATAGTGAGCAGTTCTTC. This translates into CASSWGLAVYSEQFF.

The V call is TRBV5-1, the J call TRBJ1-1; a possible D gene is TRBD1 (5 bases). Trimming removed 0 bases at V and 0 bases at J, with 9 bases between. This CDR3 has 15 amino acids. The V gene's germline CDR1 is SGHRS and CDR2 YFSETQ. The CDR3 loop reads CASSLVGGLNTEAFF. CDR3 coding DNA: TGCGCCAGCAGCTTGGTGGGGGGATTGAACACTGAAGCTTTCTTT.

The chain is built from TRBV20-1 and TRBJ2-7; TRBD1 is a possible D gene (6 bases). The germline gives CDR1 DFQATT, CDR2 SNEGSKA (reference sequence). The CDR3 covers 15 residues. V was clipped by 3 bases and J by 1 base, with 16 bases between them. CDR3 coding DNA: TGCAGTGCTAGTAGAGGTGGGGACATATCCTACGAGCAGTACTTC. Residues: CSASRGGDISYEQYF.

The V call is TRBV2, the J call TRBJ1-2, with D unclear. The CDR3 loop spans 16 amino acids. Looked up from germline, CDR1 is SNHLY and CDR2 is FYNNEI. V lost 5 bases and J lost 6, with 22 bases in between. CDR3 protein: CASSPEDIRLGDGYTF. DNA of the CDR3: TGTGCCAGCAGTCCTGAAGATATTCGGCTTGGGGATGGCTACACCTTC.